Listed below are T cell receptor beta chains from one sample, sequenced in a study of cytomegalovirus exposure and HLA in healthy donors. The table came from immunoSEQ multiplex PCR; TCRdb's copy has only in-frame clones and leaves some out. The sample has approximately 140,000 clones; around 73% are singletons. The sequencing input was PBMCs. The source of these receptors is a human donor in good health. The CDR3 runs from the conserved cysteine through the conserved F or W. D genes are given only for firm matches. Clone size is shown for a subset of rows, as once, few, many or a class of expanded clone.

CDR3aa	j_gene	d_gene	v_gene	len	abundance
CASAWATEAFF	TRBJ1-1	.	TRBV6-6	11	few
CASSMDIDQPQHF	TRBJ1-5	.	TRBV19	13	.
CASRQTSGLSYEQYF	TRBJ2-7	TRBD2	TRBV7-8	15	.
CASSGTDYGYTF	TRBJ1-2	.	TRBV2	12	few
CASRWDFNTGELFF	TRBJ2-2	.	TRBV2	14	.
CASSQDIDTYEQYF	TRBJ2-7	.	TRBV4-2	14	.
CASSYGLVYYEQYF	TRBJ2-7	TRBD2	TRBV5-6	14	medium-sized
CASSVGSGGRYGYTF	TRBJ1-2	TRBD1	TRBV9	15	.
CASSYGQRYEQYF	.	.	TRBV5-6	13	.
CASSLEDSQETQYF	TRBJ2-5	.	TRBV5-1	14	.
CASSIDPLGLAGEETQYF	TRBJ2-5	TRBD2	TRBV19	18	.
CASSPTRGQGNTEAFF	TRBJ1-1	TRBD1	TRBV4-2	16	few
CASSWGQNTGELFF	TRBJ2-2	.	TRBV27	14	.
CASSVEGTPTYEQYF	.	.	TRBV9	15	.
CASSRGTYGYTF	TRBJ1-2	.	TRBV7-9	12	.
CASSQWRRDGYTF	TRBJ1-2	.	TRBV14	13	.
CASSPRTSSHEQYF	TRBJ2-7	TRBD2	TRBV7-8	14	.
CASAWGADTQYF	TRBJ2-3	.	TRBV2	12	.
CASSEAGQPTYEQYF	TRBJ2-7	TRBD2	TRBV28	15	.
CASRGQGAYEQYF	TRBJ2-7	TRBD1	TRBV2	13	.
CASSYPDRQPYEQYF	TRBJ2-7	TRBD1	TRBV5-1	15	once
CASSPTQWDRANLGQFF	TRBJ2-1	TRBD1	TRBV23-1	17	.
CASMGRGNSYNEQFF	TRBJ2-1	.	TRBV2	15	once
CSGTGGVGEKLFF	TRBJ1-4	TRBD1	TRBV29-1	13	few
CASSLSGVTDTQYF	TRBJ2-3	TRBD2	TRBV7-9	14	.
CASSDSTGGAEAFF	TRBJ1-1	TRBD1	TRBV25-1	14	.